These 8 T cell receptor beta chains originate from one sample sequenced in a study of T-cell reconstitution after alpha-beta-depleted transplantation in children. Preparation of the TCRbeta library involved a method that used unique molecular identifiers. TCRdb passed the PCR reads through MiXCR, listing each CDR3 protein once. The profile shows about 500,000 distinct CDR3 sequences, about 30% of them singletons. The sample here was PBMCs from the stem cell graft donor, taken from the stem cell graft. The receptors here all came from a human donor who donated a stem cell graft to a child with aplastic anemia.

The J gene is TRBJ1-2, the V gene TRBV5-1; D is uncertain. Germline-derived CDR1 and CDR2 are SGHRS and YFSETQ. Trimming left V 3 bases short and J 3 bases short, with 12 bases between. CDR3 length: 14 residues. This chain's CDR3 is CASSSDGFDYGYTF. The CDR3 DNA is TGCGCCAGCAGCTCCGACGGATTTGACTATGGCTACACCTTC.

This sequence joins TRBV5-1 and TRBJ2-6; the D is unclear. Deletions cut 7 bases from V and 1 base from J, with 6 bases between. This CDR3 contains 13 residues. Germline CDR1 reads SGHRS; CDR2 reads YFSETQ. CDR3 sequence: CASGGSGANVLTF. CDR3 bases: TGCGCCAGCGGTGGTTCTGGGGCCAACGTCCTGACTTTC. The full variable domain, its missing parts supplied by reference TRBV5-1 and TRBJ2-6, is KAGVTQTPRYLIKTRGQQVTLSCSPISGHRSVSWYQQTPGQGLQFLFEYFSETQRNKGNFPGRFSGRQFSNSRSEMNVSTLELGDSALYLCASGGSGANVLTFGAGSRLTVL.

CDR3 in amino acids: CSARDRGHNEQFF. The CDR3 nucleotides read TGCAGTGCTAGAGATCGAGGGCACAATGAGCAGTTCTTC. J is TRBJ2-1 and V is TRBV20-1; D possibly corresponds to TRBD2 (5 bases). Trimming took 0 bases from V and 5 from J, leaving 8 bases between them. Germline lookup yields CDR1 DFQATT and CDR2 SNEGSKA (reference sequence). The CDR3 length is 13 residues.

Ten or more counts support this clonotype. J is TRBJ2-5 and V is TRBV20-1, with 13 bases that match TRBD2. Unmatched junction bases numbered 7, after V lost 1 base and J lost 2 bases. The CDR3 consists of 17 residues. Looked up from germline, CDR1 is DFQATT and CDR2 is SNEGSKA (reference sequence). The CDR3 DNA reads TGCAGTGCTAGAGTAATCGGGACTAGCGGGATTCAAGAGACCCAGTACTTC. Protein: CSARVIGTSGIQETQYF.

The CDR3 region has the DNA TGTGCCATCAGTGAGTTCATAGGACCGGAGGCAGGGGATGAGCAGTTCTTC. Residues: CAISEFIGPEAGDEQFF. This chain joins TRBV10-3 and TRBJ2-1; D perhaps matches TRBD1 (6 bases). Germline V gives CDR1 ENHRY, CDR2 SYGVKD. This CDR3 is 17 amino acids long. V was clipped by 1 base and J by 8 bases, with 21 bases between them.

The rearrangement links TRBV25-1 to TRBJ1-3, with D unresolved. V was shortened by 3 bases and J by 9 bases, with 6 bases between the two germline ends. Germline CDR1 and CDR2: MGHDK and SYGVNS. The CDR3 length is 11 residues. The CDR3, as DNA: TGTGCCAGCAGTGAGGGAGGCACCATATATTTT. Amino acids: CASSEGGTIYF. Full variable domain (remainder filled in from reference TRBV25-1 and TRBJ1-3): EADIYQTPRYLVIGTGKKITLECSQTMGHDKMYWYQQDPGMELHLIHYSYGVNSTEKGDLSSESTVSRIRTEHFPLTLESARPSHTSQYLCASSEGGTIYFGEGSWLTVV.

In its sample, this clonotype was seen a few times. The chain recombines TRBV12-3 or TRBV12-4 with TRBJ1-2, with a weak D call TRBD1 (5 bases). This CDR3 has 11 residues. V lost 8 bases to trimming and J lost 4 bases, with 8 bases between them. The CDR3, as DNA: TGTGCCAGCGGGGACCTCTATGGCTACACCTTC. Translating it yields CASGDLYGYTF.

The CDR3 spells CSAPPGGNGYTF. CDR3 nucleotides: TGCAGTGCTCCCCCGGGGGGCAACGGCTACACCTTC. The V call is TRBV20-1, the J call TRBJ1-2; TRBD1 is a possible D gene (6 bases). Between the trimmed V and J ends, which lost 5 bases and 8 bases, there was a span of 15 bases. This CDR3 has 12 residues. From germline, CDR1 is DFQATT and CDR2 SNEGSKA (reference sequence).